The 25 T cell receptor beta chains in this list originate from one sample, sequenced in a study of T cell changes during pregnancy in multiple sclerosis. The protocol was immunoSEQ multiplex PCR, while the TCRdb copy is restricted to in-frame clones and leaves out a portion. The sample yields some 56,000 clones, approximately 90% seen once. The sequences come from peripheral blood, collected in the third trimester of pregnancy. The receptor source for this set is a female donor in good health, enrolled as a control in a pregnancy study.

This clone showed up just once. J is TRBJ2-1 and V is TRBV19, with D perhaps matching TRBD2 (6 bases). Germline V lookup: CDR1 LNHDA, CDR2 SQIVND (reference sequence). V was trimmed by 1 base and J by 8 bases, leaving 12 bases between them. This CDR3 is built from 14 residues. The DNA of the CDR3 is TGTGCCAGTAGTATAGGTGTAGGGAGGCATGAGCAGTTCTTC. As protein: CASSIGVGRHEQFF.

In DNA form, the CDR3 reads TGTGCCAGCAGTGTATCTGGACAGCAGTACGAGCAGTACTTC. It encodes CASSVSGQQYEQYF. The V gene is TRBV25-1, the J gene TRBJ2-7; D possibly corresponds to TRBD1 (6 bases). The V end was cut by 4 bases, the J end by 4 bases, with 14 bases between. The CDR3 runs to 14 residues. CDR1 is MGHDK, CDR2 SYGVNS, per germline.

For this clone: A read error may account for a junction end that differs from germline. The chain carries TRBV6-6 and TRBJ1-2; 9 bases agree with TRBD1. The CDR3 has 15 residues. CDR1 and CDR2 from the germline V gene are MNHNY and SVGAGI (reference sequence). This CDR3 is CASGYGTGQGYGYTF. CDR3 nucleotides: TGTGCCAGCGGTTACGGGACGGGACAGGGCTATGGCTACACCTTC.

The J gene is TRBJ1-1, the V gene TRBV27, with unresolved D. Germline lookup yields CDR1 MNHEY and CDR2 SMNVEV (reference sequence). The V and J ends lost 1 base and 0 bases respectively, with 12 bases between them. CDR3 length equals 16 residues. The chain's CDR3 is CASSLLGSLMNTEAFF. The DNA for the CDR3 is TGTGCCAGCAGTTTATTGGGGAGCCTCATGAACACTGAAGCTTTCTTT.

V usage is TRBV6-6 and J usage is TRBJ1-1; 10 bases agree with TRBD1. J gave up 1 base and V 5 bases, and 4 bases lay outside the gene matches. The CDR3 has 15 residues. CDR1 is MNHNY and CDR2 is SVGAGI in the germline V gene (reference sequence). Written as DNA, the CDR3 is TGTGCCAGCAGTCGCCGGACAGGGGGGAACACTGAAGCTTTCTTT. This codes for CASSRRTGGNTEAFF.

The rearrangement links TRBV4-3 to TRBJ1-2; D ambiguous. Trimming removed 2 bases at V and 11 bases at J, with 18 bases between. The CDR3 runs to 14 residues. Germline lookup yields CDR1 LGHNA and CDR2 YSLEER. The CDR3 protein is CASSQNRQRSKYTF. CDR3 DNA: TGCGCCAGCAGCCAAAATCGACAAAGGTCCAAGTACACCTTC.

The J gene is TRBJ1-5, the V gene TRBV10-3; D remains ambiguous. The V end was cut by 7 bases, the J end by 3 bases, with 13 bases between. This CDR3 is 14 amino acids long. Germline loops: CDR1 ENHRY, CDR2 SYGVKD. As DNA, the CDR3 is TGTGCCATCATGAGGGAGTGGGTCAATCAGCCCCAGCATTTT. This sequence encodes CAIMREWVNQPQHF.

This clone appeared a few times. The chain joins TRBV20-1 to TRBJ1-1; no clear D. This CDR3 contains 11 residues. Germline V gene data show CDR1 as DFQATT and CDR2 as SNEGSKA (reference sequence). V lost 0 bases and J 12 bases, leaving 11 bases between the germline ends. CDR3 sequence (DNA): TGCAGTGCTAGAGATGACACGAAAACTTTCTTT. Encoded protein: CSARDDTKTFF.

Written as DNA, the CDR3 is TGTGCCAGCAACGCAAATAGCGGGAGAGCCTACAATGAGCAGTTCTTC. Protein: CASNANSGRAYNEQFF. This chain connects TRBV9 to TRBJ2-1, with 9 bases aligning to TRBD2. The CDR3 loop spans 16 amino acids. V shed 6 bases and J 2 bases; nucleotides not matched to a gene: 9. CDR1 is SGDLS, CDR2 YYNGEE, per germline.

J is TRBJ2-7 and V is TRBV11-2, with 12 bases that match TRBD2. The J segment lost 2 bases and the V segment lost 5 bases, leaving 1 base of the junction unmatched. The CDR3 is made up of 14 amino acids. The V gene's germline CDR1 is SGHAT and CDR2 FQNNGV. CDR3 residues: CASSLAGGTYEQYF. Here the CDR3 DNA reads TGTGCCAGCAGCCTAGCGGGAGGGACCTACGAGCAGTACTTC.

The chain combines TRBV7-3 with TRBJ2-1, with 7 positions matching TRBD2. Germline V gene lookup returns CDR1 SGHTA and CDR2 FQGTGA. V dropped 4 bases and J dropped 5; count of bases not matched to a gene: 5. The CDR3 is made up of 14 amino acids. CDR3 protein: CASSYGTSDNEQFF. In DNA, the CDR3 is TGTGCCAGCAGCTACGGTACTAGCGACAATGAGCAGTTCTTC. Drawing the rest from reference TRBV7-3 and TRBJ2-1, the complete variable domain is GAGVSQTPSNKVTEKGKYVELRCDPISGHTALYWYRQSLGQGPEFLIYFQGTGAADDSGLPNDRFFAVRPEGSVSTLKIQRTERGDSAVYLCASSYGTSDNEQFFGPGTRLTVL.

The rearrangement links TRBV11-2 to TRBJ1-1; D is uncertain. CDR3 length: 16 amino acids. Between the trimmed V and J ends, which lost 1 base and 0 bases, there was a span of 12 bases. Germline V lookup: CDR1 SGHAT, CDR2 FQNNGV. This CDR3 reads CASSLGLEGVNTEAFF. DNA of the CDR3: TGTGCCAGCAGCTTAGGTCTCGAAGGAGTGAACACTGAAGCTTTCTTT.

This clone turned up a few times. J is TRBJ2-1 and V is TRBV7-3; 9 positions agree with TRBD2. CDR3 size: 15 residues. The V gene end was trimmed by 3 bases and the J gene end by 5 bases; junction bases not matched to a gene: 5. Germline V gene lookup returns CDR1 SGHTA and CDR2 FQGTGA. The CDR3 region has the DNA TGTGCCAGCAGCTTGGGACTAGCTGATGACAATGAGCAGTTCTTC. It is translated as CASSLGLADDNEQFF.

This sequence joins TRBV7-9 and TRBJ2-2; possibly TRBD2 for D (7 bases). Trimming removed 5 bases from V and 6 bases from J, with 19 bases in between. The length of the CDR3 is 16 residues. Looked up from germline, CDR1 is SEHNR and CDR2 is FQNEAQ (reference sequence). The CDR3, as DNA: TGTGCCAGCAGCCTGGGGGGGGCCCGACCGTCCGGGGAGCTGTTTTTT. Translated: CASSLGGARPSGELFF. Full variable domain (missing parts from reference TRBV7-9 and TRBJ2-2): DTGVSQNPRHKITKRGQNVTFRCDPISEHNRLYWYRQTLGQGPEFLTYFQNEAQLEKSRLLSDRFSAERPKGSFSTLEIQRTEQGDSAMYLCASSLGGARPSGELFFGEGSRLTVL.

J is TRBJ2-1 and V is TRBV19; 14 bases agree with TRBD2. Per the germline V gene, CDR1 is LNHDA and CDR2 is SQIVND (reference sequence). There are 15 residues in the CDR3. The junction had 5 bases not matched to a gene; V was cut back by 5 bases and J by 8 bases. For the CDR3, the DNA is TGTGCCAGTAGTTCGACTAGCGGGGGGGCCCATGAGCAGTTCTTC. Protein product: CASSSTSGGAHEQFF.

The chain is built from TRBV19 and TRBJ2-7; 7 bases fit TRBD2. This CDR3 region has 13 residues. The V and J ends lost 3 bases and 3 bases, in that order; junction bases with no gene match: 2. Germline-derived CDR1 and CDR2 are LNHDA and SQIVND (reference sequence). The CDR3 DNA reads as TGTGCCAGTAGTATTGGGGAGGGCTACGAGCAGTACTTC. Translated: CASSIGEGYEQYF.

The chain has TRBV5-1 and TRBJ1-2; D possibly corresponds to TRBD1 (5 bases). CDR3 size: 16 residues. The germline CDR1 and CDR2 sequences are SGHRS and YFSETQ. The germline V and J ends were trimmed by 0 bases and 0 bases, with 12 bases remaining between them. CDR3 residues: CASSLGRGLANYGYTF. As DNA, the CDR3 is TGCGCCAGCAGCTTGGGGCGGGGGTTAGCTAACTATGGCTACACCTTC.

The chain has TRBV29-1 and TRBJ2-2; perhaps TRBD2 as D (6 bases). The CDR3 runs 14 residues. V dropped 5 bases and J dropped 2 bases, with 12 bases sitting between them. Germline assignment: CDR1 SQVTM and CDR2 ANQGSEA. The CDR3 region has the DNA TGCAGCGTTAAAACGGGAGTAAACACCGGGGAGCTGTTTTTT. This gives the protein CSVKTGVNTGELFF.

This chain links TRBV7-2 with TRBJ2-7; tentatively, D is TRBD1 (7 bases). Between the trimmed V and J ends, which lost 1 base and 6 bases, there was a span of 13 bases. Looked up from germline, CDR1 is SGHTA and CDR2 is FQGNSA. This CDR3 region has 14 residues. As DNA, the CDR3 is TGTGCCAGCAGCTTAGTGGGGCGGGACAGCGAGCAGTACTTC. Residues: CASSLVGRDSEQYF.

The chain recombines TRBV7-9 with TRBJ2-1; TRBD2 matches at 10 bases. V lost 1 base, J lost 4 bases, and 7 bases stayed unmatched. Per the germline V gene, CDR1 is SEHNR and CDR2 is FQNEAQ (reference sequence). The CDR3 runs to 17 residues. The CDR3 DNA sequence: TGTGCCAGCAGCTTAGGACCCCTAGCGGGAGCGTACAATGAGCAGTTCTTC. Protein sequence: CASSLGPLAGAYNEQFF.

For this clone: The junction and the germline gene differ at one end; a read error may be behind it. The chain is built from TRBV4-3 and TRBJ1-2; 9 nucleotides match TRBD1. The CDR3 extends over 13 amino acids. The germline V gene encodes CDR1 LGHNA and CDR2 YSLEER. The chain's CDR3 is CASSQDSGTGPNF. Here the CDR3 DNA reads TGCGCCAGCAGCCAAGATTCGGGGACAGGGCCCAACTTC.

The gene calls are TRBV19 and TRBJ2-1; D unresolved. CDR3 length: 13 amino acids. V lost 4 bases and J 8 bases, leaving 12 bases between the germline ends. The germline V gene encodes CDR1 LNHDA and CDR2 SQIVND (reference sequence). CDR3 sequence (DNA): TGTGCCAGTAGTAAGGAGAGTGTCTATGAGCAGTTCTTC. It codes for CASSKESVYEQFF.

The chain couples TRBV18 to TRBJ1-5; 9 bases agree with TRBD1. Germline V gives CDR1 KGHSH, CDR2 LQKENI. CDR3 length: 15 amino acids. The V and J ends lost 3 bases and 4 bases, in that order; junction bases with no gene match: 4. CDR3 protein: CASSPGQGGNQPQHF. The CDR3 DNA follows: TGTGCCAGCTCACCGGGACAGGGAGGTAATCAGCCCCAGCATTTT.

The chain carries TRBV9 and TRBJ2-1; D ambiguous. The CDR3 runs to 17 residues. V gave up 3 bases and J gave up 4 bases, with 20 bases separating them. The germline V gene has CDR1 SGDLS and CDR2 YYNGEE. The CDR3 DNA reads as TGTGCCAGCAGCGGACGCCAGGAAGGTGGTGGATACAATGAGCAGTTCTTC. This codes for CASSGRQEGGGYNEQFF.

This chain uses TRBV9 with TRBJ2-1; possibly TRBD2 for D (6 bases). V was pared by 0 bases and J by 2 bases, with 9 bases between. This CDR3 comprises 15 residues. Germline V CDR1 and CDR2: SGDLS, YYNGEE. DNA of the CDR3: TGTGCCAGCAGCGTAGTACTAGCACCCTACAATGAGCAGTTCTTC. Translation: CASSVVLAPYNEQFF.